These 4 T cell receptor beta chains came from one sample sequenced in a study of T-cell memory formation after mild COVID-19. Using its own MiXCR run on the 5' RACE reads, TCRdb lists one record per CDR3 protein. The sample records around 450,000 distinct CDR3 sequences, 20% being singletons. The sequencing input was PBMCs or a T cell subset sorted from them (not recorded which). The receptors originated from an adult woman who had mild COVID-19 (a few samples of this study predate the infection). Cell type and time point are not known.

Only a few counts were recorded for this clonotype. This rearrangement joins TRBV12-3 or TRBV12-4 to TRBJ2-1; no firm D call. Between the trimmed V and J ends, which lost 5 bases and 6 bases, there was a span of 20 bases. The CDR3 is made up of 16 amino acids. CDR3 DNA sequence: TGTGCCAGCAGTATAAGAGGCCTACCTGGGTCCAATGAGCAGTTCTTC. It specifies CASSIRGLPGSNEQFF.

The gene calls are TRBV5-5 and TRBJ2-1; possibly TRBD1 or TRBD2 for D (5 bases each). CDR3 size: 16 residues. Germline values: CDR1 SGHKS, CDR2 YYEKEE (reference sequence). Between the trimmed V and J ends, which lost 1 base and 0 bases, there was a span of 11 bases. The DNA for the CDR3 is TGTGCCAGCAGCTTGAATGGGGGAAGCTCCTACAATGAGCAGTTCTTC. Protein product: CASSLNGGSSYNEQFF.

In its sample, this clonotype was seen a few times. J is TRBJ2-5 and V is TRBV7-9; D is possibly TRBD1 (5 bases). The CDR3 spans 14 residues. V lost 1 base and J 0 bases, leaving 6 bases between the germline ends. Germline V lookup: CDR1 SEHNR, CDR2 FQNEAQ (reference sequence). In DNA, the CDR3 is TGTGCCAGCAGCTTAGAGACAGACCAAGAGACCCAGTACTTC. Translation: CASSLETDQETQYF. Supplemented by reference TRBV7-9 and TRBJ2-5, the full variable domain reads DTGVSQNPRHKITKRGQNVTFRCDPISEHNRLYWYRQTLGQGPEFLTYFQNEAQLEKSRLLSDRFSAERPKGSFSTLEIQRTEQGDSAMYLCASSLETDQETQYFGPGTRLLVL.

The V and J genes are TRBV7-2 and TRBJ2-5; 9 nucleotides line up with TRBD2. Germline V CDR1 and CDR2: SGHTA, FQGNSA. The CDR3 loop spans 15 amino acids. Trimming took 5 bases from V and 5 from J; bases not matched to a gene: 9. The CDR3 loop reads CASSVSGSWGETQYF. DNA of the CDR3: TGTGCCAGCAGCGTTAGCGGGAGTTGGGGTGAGACCCAGTACTTC.